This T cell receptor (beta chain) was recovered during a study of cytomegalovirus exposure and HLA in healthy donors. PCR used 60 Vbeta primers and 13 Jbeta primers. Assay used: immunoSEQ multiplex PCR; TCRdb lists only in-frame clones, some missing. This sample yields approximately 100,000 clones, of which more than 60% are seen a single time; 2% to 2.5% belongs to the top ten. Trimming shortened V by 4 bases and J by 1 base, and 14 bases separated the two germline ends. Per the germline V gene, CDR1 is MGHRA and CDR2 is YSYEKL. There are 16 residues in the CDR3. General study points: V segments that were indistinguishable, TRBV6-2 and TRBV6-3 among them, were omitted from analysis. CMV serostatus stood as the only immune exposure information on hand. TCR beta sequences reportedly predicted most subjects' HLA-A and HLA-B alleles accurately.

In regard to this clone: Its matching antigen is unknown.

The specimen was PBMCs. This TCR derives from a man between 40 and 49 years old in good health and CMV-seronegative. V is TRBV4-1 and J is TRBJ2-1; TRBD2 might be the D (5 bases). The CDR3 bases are TGCGCCAGCAGCCCGGAAGCGGACGCATCCTACAATGAGCAGTTCTTC. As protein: CASSPEADASYNEQFF.